This paragraph reports one TCR beta chain. This record belongs to a study of blood T cell repertoires in COVID-19. For the study at large: COVID-19 samples collected from the United States, Italy and Spain covered acute and convalescent phases.

Trimming left V 5 bases short and J 8 bases short, with 12 bases between. The CDR3 length is 13 residues. Germline loops: CDR1 SGHTA, CDR2 FQGNSA. Original processing notes: Estimates of nucleated cell counts were drawn from the amplification of reference gene primers. Profiling relied on immunoSEQ multiplex PCR, and the TCRdb table lists in-frame clones only, not all of them. Clone size and V and J calls were adopted from that table, with D and trimming inferred from the DNA. The sample comprises about 29,000 clones, roughly nine tenths of which are singletons, and 3.5% rests with the top ten. Sequenced: peripheral blood. The chain employs TRBV7-2 and TRBJ2-2; D gene unclear. This clonotype was sampled from a human donor in a cohort sampled during active COVID-19. The chain's CDR3 is CASSPPARGELFF. The CDR3, as DNA: TGTGCCAGCAGCCCTCCGGCGAGGGGGGAGCTGTTTTTT.